This TCR beta chain was captured by sequencing in a study of cytomegalovirus exposure and HLA in healthy donors. At the level of the study: In an early release, HLA-typed donors contributed approximately 82 million unique TCR sequences.

Trimming at V came to 2 bases and at J to 0 bases, leaving 2 bases not matched to a gene. The CDR3 totals 15 residues. CDR1 is SGHTS and CDR2 is YDEGEE in the germline V gene. Remarks on this clone: Antigen unknown.

The PCR was carried out with 60 Vbeta primers and 13 Jbeta primers. Assay: immunoSEQ multiplex PCR; the TCRdb copy retains only in-frame clones and omits some. The data show about 150,000 clones, roughly four fifths seen once. Overall study results and limits: The only immune exposure information that was available was CMV serostatus.

This sequence was found in a man younger than 35 in good health and CMV-seronegative. The specimen sequenced was PBMCs. J is TRBJ2-3 and V is TRBV5-8; TRBD1 aligns across 8 bases. CDR3 DNA: TGTGCCAGCAGCTTCGGACAGGGTAGCACAGATACGCAGTATTTT. Translated: CASSFGQGSTDTQYF.